A selection of T cell receptor beta chains follows, all from one sample in a study of blood T cell repertoires in COVID-19. Repertoires were generated with immunoSEQ multiplex PCR, while TCRdb's copy carries only in-frame clones and drops some. The sample records under 300,000 clones, approximately 82% being singletons. Sequencing was performed on peripheral blood. Source of these receptors: a woman of 80 years or more with active or convalescent COVID-19. The CDR3 runs from the conserved cysteine through the conserved F or W. A D gene is named only where the DNA matches it firmly. Clone size appears in some rows only: once, few, many, or a class for an expanded clone.

D	V	J	size	CDR3	DNA
-	TRBV3-1/TRBV3-2	TRBJ2-7	-	CASSRYIGQYEQYF	TGTGCCAGCAGCCGATATATCGGTCAATACGAGCAGTACTTC
-	TRBV5-4	TRBJ2-7	-	CASSNTGGAEQYF	TGTGCCAGCAGCAACACAGGTGGGGCCGAGCAGTACTTC
-	TRBV7-9	TRBJ2-1	once	CASSSGYNEQFF	TGTGCCAGCAGCTCCGGGTACAATGAGCAGTTCTTC
-	TRBV25-1	TRBJ1-5	-	CASSEGNQPQHF	TGTGCCAGCTCAGAAGGCAATCAGCCCCAGCATTTT
-	TRBV5-1	TRBJ1-5	-	CASSLEAGRQPQHF	TGCGCCAGCAGCTTGGAAGCGGGGCGGCAGCCCCAGCATTTT
TRBD2	TRBV6-5	TRBJ2-7	few	CASSYSTSPWGEQYF	TGTGCCAGCAGTTACTCGACTAGCCCGTGGGGCGAGCAGTACTTC
-	TRBV30	TRBJ2-1	few	CAWSVPGRQFF	TGTGCCTGGAGTGTGCCCGGGAGGCAGTTCTTC
TRBD1	TRBV5-4	TRBJ1-5	-	CASSDGQGDRSNQPQHF	TGTGCCAGCAGCGATGGACAGGGGGATAGAAGCAATCAGCCCCAGCATTTT
TRBD1	TRBV10-3	TRBJ1-6	-	CAISEGQGRNSPLHF	TGTGCCATCAGTGAGGGACAGGGACGAAATTCACCCCTCCACTTT
-	TRBV21-1	TRBJ2-7	-	CASSKPRDSSRGQYF	TGTGCCAGCAGCAAACCTCGGGACTCGAGCCGGGGACAGTACTTC
TRBD2	TRBV7-8	TRBJ2-2	-	CASSSSGITGELFF	TGTGCCAGCAGCTCAAGCGGGATTACCGGGGAGCTGTTTTTT
-	TRBV6-1	TRBJ1-1	once	CASSEEPPRWNTEAFF	TGTGCCAGCAGTGAAGAGCCTCCCCGGTGGAACACTGAAGCTTTCTTT
TRBD1	TRBV19	TRBJ1-1	-	CASSLRTGINTEAFF	TGTGCCAGTAGCCTAAGGACAGGGATAAACACTGAAGCTTTCTTT
-	TRBV7-9	TRBJ2-1	-	CASSLDGGPNNEQFF	TGTGCCAGCAGCTTAGATGGGGGCCCCAACAATGAGCAGTTCTTC
-	TRBV7-2	TRBJ1-5	-	CASSLGQVSNQPQHF	TGTGCCAGCAGCTTAGGGCAGGTCAGCAATCAGCCCCAGCATTTT
-	TRBV5-1	TRBJ2-3	-	CASSLEGTPDTQYF	TGCGCCAGCAGCTTGGAGGGGACACCAGATACGCAGTATTTT
TRBD1	TRBV29-1	TRBJ1-1	-	CSGGTANTEAFF	TGCAGCGGAGGGACAGCGAACACTGAAGCTTTCTTT
TRBD2	TRBV5-4	TRBJ2-3	-	CASSPDSKGRGNTQYF	TGTGCCAGCAGCCCCGATTCGAAGGGGAGGGGAAATACGCAGTATTTT
-	TRBV5-6	TRBJ1-6	-	CASSIEGHAYSPLHF	TGTGCCAGCAGCATAGAGGGACATGCATATTCACCCCTCCACTTT
-	TRBV7-9	TRBJ2-7	-	CASSYQGSHYEQYF	TGTGCCAGCAGCTACCAGGGGTCCCACTACGAGCAGTACTTC
TRBD1	TRBV6-5	TRBJ2-1	-	CASSRDSYNEQFF	TGTGCCAGCAGCCGGGACAGCTACAATGAGCAGTTCTTC
-	TRBV7-6	TRBJ2-7	-	CASSPWSQGEQYF	TGTGCCAGCAGCCCATGGTCCCAGGGGGAGCAGTACTTC
-	TRBV7-8	TRBJ2-6	few	CASSLRISGANVLTF	TGTGCCAGCAGCTTGAGGATCTCTGGGGCCAACGTCCTGACTTTC
-	TRBV5-1	TRBJ2-1	-	CASTTQGLSGNEQFF	TGCGCCAGCACGACTCAGGGTCTCTCTGGGAATGAGCAGTTCTTC
TRBD2	TRBV6-6	TRBJ2-3	-	CASSFTSADTQYF	TGTGCCAGCAGCTTCACTAGCGCAGATACGCAGTATTTT
-	TRBV6-6	TRBJ1-3	-	CASSPAGTGAIYF	TGTGCCAGCAGTCCGGCGGGTACTGGGGCCATATATTTT
TRBD2	TRBV7-8	TRBJ2-1	once	CASSFVASGSYEQFF	TGTGCCAGCAGCTTCGTGGCTAGCGGGAGCTATGAGCAGTTCTTC
-	TRBV19	TRBJ1-2	-	CASSTTGISRYGYTF	TGTGCCAGTAGTACAACGGGGATCTCTCGCTATGGCTACACCTTC
-	TRBV3-1/TRBV3-2	TRBJ2-1	-	CASSPRVGLYNEQFF	TGTGCCAGCAGCCCCAGGGTGGGCCTCTACAATGAGCAGTTCTTC
TRBD1	TRBV27	TRBJ1-6	-	CASSLRAGGFSNSPLHF	TGTGCCAGCAGTCTCAGGGCAGGGGGCTTTTCTAATTCACCCCTCCACTTT
TRBD1	TRBV7-6	TRBJ1-2	-	CASSLEAGTARGYTF	TGTGCCAGCAGCTTAGAGGCCGGGACAGCTCGGGGCTACACCTTC
-	TRBV20-1	TRBJ2-1	once	CSASLGHNEQFF	TGCAGTGCTAGTTTGGGCCACAATGAGCAGTTCTTC
TRBD1	TRBV5-1	TRBJ2-3	-	CASSLAGTGGDTQYF	TGCGCCAGCAGCTTGGCGGGGACAGGGGGAGATACGCAGTATTTT
TRBD2	TRBV2	TRBJ2-3	-	CASRGLADTDTQYF	TGTGCCAGCAGGGGACTAGCGGACACAGATACGCAGTATTTT
-	TRBV28	TRBJ1-3	-	CASATPQTRNTIYF	TGTGCCAGCGCAACCCCACAGACACGAAACACCATATATTTT
-	TRBV5-4	TRBJ2-7	-	CASSLPRVEDEQYF	TGTGCCAGCAGCTTACCTCGTGTTGAGGACGAGCAGTACTTC
TRBD1	TRBV3-1/TRBV3-2	TRBJ2-7	-	CASSRTGSPHEQYF	TGTGCCAGCAGCCGGACAGGGTCCCCCCACGAGCAGTACTTC
-	TRBV7-9	TRBJ2-3	-	CASSFGQSSTDTQYF	TGTGCCAGCAGCTTTGGACAGTCTAGCACAGATACGCAGTATTTT
-	TRBV29-1	TRBJ1-1	few	CSVVGGANTEAFF	TGCAGCGTTGTTGGAGGGGCGAACACTGAAGCTTTCTTT
-	TRBV3-1/TRBV3-2	TRBJ1-2	once	CASSRLGGDDKGYTF	TGTGCCAGCAGCCGGCTAGGGGGGGATGATAAGGGCTACACCTTC
-	TRBV5-4	TRBJ2-2	-	CASSLRYTNTGELFF	TGTGCCAGCAGCTTGCGGTATACGAACACCGGGGAGCTGTTTTTT
TRBD1	TRBV6-6	TRBJ1-1	once	CASSSGTGAEAFF	TGTGCCAGCAGCTCCGGGACAGGGGCTGAAGCTTTCTTT
-	TRBV19	TRBJ2-6	-	CASRGPPLSGANVLTF	TGTGCCAGTAGGGGGCCGCCCCTTTCTGGGGCCAACGTCCTGACTTTC
-	TRBV4-1	TRBJ2-1	once	CASSQAGTSYNEQFF	TGCGCCAGCAGCCAAGCCGGGACTTCCTACAATGAGCAGTTCTTC
TRBD1	TRBV5-1	TRBJ1-5	-	CASSPGTGANNRPQHF	TGCGCCAGCAGCCCGGGGACAGGGGCAAACAATCGGCCCCAGCATTTT
-	TRBV5-1	TRBJ1-1	-	CASSLAARTEAFF	TGCGCCAGCAGCTTGGCCGCGAGGACTGAAGCTTTCTTT